This is a list of T cell receptor beta chains from one sample in a study of T cell responses to AZD1222 COVID-19 vaccine. Data came from immunoSEQ multiplex PCR; TCRdb stores just in-frame clones and leaves some out. The sample yields about 59,000 clones, about 88% seen once. The specimen comprised peripheral blood, sampled 28 days after the second AZD1222 dose. These receptors originate from an adult who received the AZD1222 COVID-19 vaccine. CDR3s include the opening cysteine and the closing phenylalanine or tryptophan. Each record gives: J gene, D gene, V gene, clone size, CDR3 DNA, CDR3 protein. D genes are given only for firm matches. Not every row has a clone size; where given, it reads once, few, many or a size class.

TRBJ1-5 | TRBD1 | TRBV19 | NA | TGTGCCAGTACCACGCGTACCGGGACAGGGGCGTATCAGCCCCAGCATTTT | CASTTRTGTGAYQPQHF
TRBJ2-7 | NA | TRBV6-5 | once | TGTGCCAGCAGTCCCCCCCCGATGGGCGCCTACGAGCAGTACTTC | CASSPPPMGAYEQYF
TRBJ2-1 | TRBD2 | TRBV29-1 | NA | TGCAGCGTTGAAGCCCCAGCGGGAGGGCGTGGCAATGAGCAGTTCTTC | CSVEAPAGGRGNEQFF
TRBJ2-7 | TRBD1 | TRBV6-2/TRBV6-3 | NA | TGTGCCAGCAGTTCCGGACAGGGGAGAGGCGAGCAGTACTTC | CASSSGQGRGEQYF
TRBJ2-7 | TRBD1 | TRBV28 | NA | TGTGCCAGCAGTTCCGGGACAGGGGCCCCATACGAGCAGTACTTC | CASSSGTGAPYEQYF
TRBJ2-6 | TRBD1 | TRBV28 | NA | TGTGCCAGTTCCGGGACAGTTTTTACTGGGGCCAACGTCCTGACTTTC | CASSGTVFTGANVLTF
TRBJ1-4 | TRBD1 | TRBV30 | NA | TGTGCCTGGAGTCGACAGGGAACTAATGAAAAACTGTTTTTT | CAWSRQGTNEKLFF
TRBJ1-1 | NA | TRBV7-2 | NA | TGTGCCAGCAGCTTAGACGGGGTCTCCGAAGCTTTCTTT | CASSLDGVSEAFF
TRBJ2-2 | NA | TRBV7-2 | NA | TGTGCCAGCAGCAGGGACCACACCGGGGAGCTGTTTTTT | CASSRDHTGELFF
TRBJ2-1 | NA | TRBV14 | NA | TGTGCCAGCAGCCAAGGGGGCGGTTACTCCTACAATGAGCAGTTCTTC | CASSQGGGYSYNEQFF
TRBJ2-3 | TRBD2 | TRBV27 | NA | TGTGCCAGCTATCCTACGGGTAGCGGGGAACGCACAGTAGATACGCAGTATTTT | CASYPTGSGERTVDTQYF
TRBJ2-7 | NA | TRBV10-3 | NA | TGTGCCACCGCTCCCCAACCGGGAACCCACGAGCAGTACTTC | CATAPQPGTHEQYF
TRBJ1-2 | NA | TRBV10-2 | few | TGCGCCAGCAGTGCGTCCACAGGGAACTATGGCTACACCTTC | CASSASTGNYGYTF
TRBJ2-7 | NA | TRBV12-5 | NA | TGTGCTAGTGGTTTGTTTTACCAGGGACGGGAGAAGTACGAGCAGTACTTC | CASGLFYQGREKYEQYF
TRBJ2-3 | TRBD2 | TRBV7-9 | NA | TGTGCCAGCAGCCTACCTACCAACTTACTAGCGGGAATAGATACGCAGTATTTT | CASSLPTNLLAGIDTQYF
TRBJ1-1 | NA | TRBV5-1 | NA | TGCGCCAGCGGACGCGCAGAAGTGAACACTGAAGCTTTCTTT | CASGRAEVNTEAFF
TRBJ1-2 | NA | TRBV6-5 | NA | TGTGCCAGCAGTTACTCGCGGGCAGCTAACTATGGCTACACCTTC | CASSYSRAANYGYTF
TRBJ1-1 | NA | TRBV7-9 | NA | TGTGCCAGCAGCTTAAGTACAGGGCAAGCTTTCTTT | CASSLSTGQAFF
TRBJ1-1 | TRBD1 | TRBV11-2 | NA | TGTGCCAGCAGCCCCTGGACAGGGGACACTGAAGCTTTCTTT | CASSPWTGDTEAFF
TRBJ1-2 | NA | TRBV5-4 | NA | TGTGCCAGCAGCTTGGGTGCCGGTGCTAACTATGGCTACACCTTC | CASSLGAGANYGYTF
TRBJ1-1 | TRBD1 | TRBV27 | NA | TGTGCCAGCAGTACCCCCGACAGGGTAAACACTGAAGCTTTCTTT | CASSTPDRVNTEAFF
TRBJ1-6 | NA | TRBV7-9 | NA | TGTGCCAGCAGCTCAGAGCGGGAATCACCCCTCCACTTT | CASSSERESPLHF
TRBJ2-7 | TRBD2 | TRBV3-1/TRBV3-2 | few | TGTGCCAGCAGCCTAAGCCCGACTAGCGGGAGTTCCTACGAGCAGTACTTC | CASSLSPTSGSSYEQYF
TRBJ2-2 | TRBD2 | TRBV5-6 | NA | TGTGCCAGCAGCTTGTGGCGGGAGTCGTACACCGGGGAGCTGTTTTTT | CASSLWRESYTGELFF
TRBJ2-1 | NA | TRBV5-1 | NA | TGCGCCAGCAGCTTGGTGTCGGACAATGAGCAGTTCTTC | CASSLVSDNEQFF